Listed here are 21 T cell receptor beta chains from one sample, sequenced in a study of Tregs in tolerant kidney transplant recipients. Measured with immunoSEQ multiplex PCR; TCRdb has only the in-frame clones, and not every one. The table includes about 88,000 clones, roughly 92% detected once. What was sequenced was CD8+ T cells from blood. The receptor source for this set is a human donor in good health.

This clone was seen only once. CDR3 amino acids: CAISESKGGDTQYF. CDR3 DNA sequence: TGTGCCATCAGTGAGTCTAAGGGGGGAGATACGCAGTATTTT. V usage is TRBV10-3 and J usage is TRBJ2-3; D possibly matches TRBD1 or TRBD2 (6 bases each). Trimming pared 0 bases from V and 5 bases from J, leaving 9 bases between. Germline V lookup: CDR1 ENHRY, CDR2 SYGVKD. CDR3 length: 14 residues.

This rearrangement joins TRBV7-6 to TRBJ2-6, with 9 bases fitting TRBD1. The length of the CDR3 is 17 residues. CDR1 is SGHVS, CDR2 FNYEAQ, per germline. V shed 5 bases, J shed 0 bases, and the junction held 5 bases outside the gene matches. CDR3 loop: CASSHRDRASGANVLTF. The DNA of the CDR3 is TGTGCCAGCAGCCACCGGGACAGGGCCTCTGGGGCCAACGTCCTGACTTTC.

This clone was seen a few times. This CDR3 is CASSSPSGSSYNEQFF. For the CDR3, the DNA is TGTGCCAGCAGCTCTCCTAGCGGGAGCTCCTACAATGAGCAGTTCTTC. The chain recombines TRBV9 with TRBJ2-1; 10 bases fit TRBD2. V lost 4 bases and J lost 0; bases outside the gene matches: 4. Germline CDR1 and CDR2: SGDLS and YYNGEE. The CDR3 runs to 16 residues.

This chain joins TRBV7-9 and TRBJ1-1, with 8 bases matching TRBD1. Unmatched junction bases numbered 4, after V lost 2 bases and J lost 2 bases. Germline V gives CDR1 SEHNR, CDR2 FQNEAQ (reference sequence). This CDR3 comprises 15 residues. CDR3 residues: CASSLRQGYNTEAFF. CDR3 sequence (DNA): TGTGCCAGCAGCTTAAGACAGGGGTACAACACTGAAGCTTTCTTT.

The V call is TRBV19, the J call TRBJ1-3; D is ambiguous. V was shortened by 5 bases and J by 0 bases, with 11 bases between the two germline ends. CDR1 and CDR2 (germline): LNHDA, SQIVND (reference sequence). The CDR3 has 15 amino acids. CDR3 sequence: CASSVAPNSGNTIYF. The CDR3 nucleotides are TGTGCCAGTAGTGTAGCCCCTAACTCTGGAAACACCATATATTTT.

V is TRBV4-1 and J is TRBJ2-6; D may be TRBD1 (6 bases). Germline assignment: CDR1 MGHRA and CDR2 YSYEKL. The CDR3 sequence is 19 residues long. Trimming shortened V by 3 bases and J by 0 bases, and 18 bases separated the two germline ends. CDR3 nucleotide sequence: TGCGCCAGCAGCCACTTACCGACAGGTGCTCACTCTGGGGCCAACGTCCTGACTTTC. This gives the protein CASSHLPTGAHSGANVLTF.

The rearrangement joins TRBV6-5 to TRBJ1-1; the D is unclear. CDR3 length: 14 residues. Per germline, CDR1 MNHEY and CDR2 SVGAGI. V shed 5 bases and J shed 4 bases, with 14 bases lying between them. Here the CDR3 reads CASSEGTGITEAFF. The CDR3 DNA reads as TGTGCCAGCAGTGAGGGAACGGGGATCACTGAAGCTTTCTTT.

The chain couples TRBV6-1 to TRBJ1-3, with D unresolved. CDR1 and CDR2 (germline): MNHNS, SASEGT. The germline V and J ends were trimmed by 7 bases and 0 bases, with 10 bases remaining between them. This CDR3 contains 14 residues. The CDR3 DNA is TGTGCCAGCACCTACATTAGCTCTGGAAACACCATATATTTT. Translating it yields CASTYISSGNTIYF.

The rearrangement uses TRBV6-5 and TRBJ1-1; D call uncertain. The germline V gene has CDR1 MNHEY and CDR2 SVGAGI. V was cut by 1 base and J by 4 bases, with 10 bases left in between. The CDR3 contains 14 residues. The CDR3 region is CASSYYVLGTEAFF. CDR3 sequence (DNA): TGTGCCAGCAGTTACTACGTTTTGGGCACTGAAGCTTTCTTT.

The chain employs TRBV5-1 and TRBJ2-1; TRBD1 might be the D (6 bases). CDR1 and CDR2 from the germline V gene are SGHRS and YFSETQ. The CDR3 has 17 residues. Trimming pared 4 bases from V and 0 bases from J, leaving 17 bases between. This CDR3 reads CASSPRTAFSSYNEQFF. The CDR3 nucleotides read TGCGCCAGCAGCCCCCGGACAGCCTTCAGCTCCTACAATGAGCAGTTCTTC.

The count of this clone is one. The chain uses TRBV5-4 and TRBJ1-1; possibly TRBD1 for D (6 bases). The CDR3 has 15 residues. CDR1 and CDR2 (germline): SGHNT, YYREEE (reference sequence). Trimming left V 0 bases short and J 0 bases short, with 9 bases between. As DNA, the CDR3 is TGTGCCAGCAGCTTGGAGGACAGTGTGAACACTGAAGCTTTCTTT. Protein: CASSLEDSVNTEAFF.

This CDR3 reads CASSGAPDRGGGIEQYF. CDR3 DNA sequence: TGTGCCAGCAGTGGGGCGCCTGACAGGGGAGGGGGCATCGAGCAGTACTTC. The genes are TRBV2 and TRBJ2-7; possibly TRBD1 for D (8 bases). CDR3 size: 17 residues. V was clipped by 4 bases and J by 6 bases, with 25 bases between them. CDR1 is SNHLY, CDR2 FYNNEI, per germline. The entire variable domain, with the rest obtained from reference TRBV2 and TRBJ2-7, is as follows: EPEVTQTPSHQVTQMGQEVILRCVPISNHLYFYWYRQILGQKVEFLVSFYNNEISEKSEIFDDQFSVERPDGSNFTLKIRSTKLEDSAMYFCASSGAPDRGGGIEQYFGPGTRLTVT.

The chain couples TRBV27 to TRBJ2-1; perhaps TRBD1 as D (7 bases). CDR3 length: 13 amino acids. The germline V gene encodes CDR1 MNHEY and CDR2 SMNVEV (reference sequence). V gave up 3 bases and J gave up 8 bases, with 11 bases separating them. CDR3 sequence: CASSLEGAHEQFF. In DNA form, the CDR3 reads TGTGCCAGCAGTTTGGAGGGGGCCCATGAGCAGTTCTTC.

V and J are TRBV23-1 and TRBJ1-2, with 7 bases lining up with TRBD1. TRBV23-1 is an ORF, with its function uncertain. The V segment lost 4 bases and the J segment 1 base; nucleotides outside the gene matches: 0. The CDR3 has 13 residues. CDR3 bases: TGCGCCAGCAGTCGGGACAGTAACTATGGCTACACCTTC. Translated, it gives CASSRDSNYGYTF.

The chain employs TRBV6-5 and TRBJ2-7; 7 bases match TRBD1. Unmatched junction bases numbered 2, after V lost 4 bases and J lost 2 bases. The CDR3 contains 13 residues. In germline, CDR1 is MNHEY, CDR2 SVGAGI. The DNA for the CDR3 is TGTGCCAGCAGTTCAGGGGGTCCCTACGAGCAGTACTTC. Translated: CASSSGGPYEQYF.

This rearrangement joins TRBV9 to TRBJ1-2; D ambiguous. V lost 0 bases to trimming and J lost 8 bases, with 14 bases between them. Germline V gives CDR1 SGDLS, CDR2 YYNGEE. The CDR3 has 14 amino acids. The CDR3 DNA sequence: TGTGCCAGCAGCGTAGGAGGCGCGGTGGAAGGCTACACCTTC. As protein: CASSVGGAVEGYTF.

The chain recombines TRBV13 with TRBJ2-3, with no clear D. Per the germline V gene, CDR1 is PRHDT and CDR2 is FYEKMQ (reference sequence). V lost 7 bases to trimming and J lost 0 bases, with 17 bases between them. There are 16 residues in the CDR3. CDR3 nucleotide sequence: TGTGCCAGCACCCTAAGGGTGTCTTCTAGCACAGATACGCAGTATTTT. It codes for CASTLRVSSSTDTQYF.

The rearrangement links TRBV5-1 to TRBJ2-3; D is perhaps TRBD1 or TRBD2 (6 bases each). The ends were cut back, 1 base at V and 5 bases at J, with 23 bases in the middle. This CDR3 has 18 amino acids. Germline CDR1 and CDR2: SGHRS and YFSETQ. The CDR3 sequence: CASSLTVRGAPGVDTQYF. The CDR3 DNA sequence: TGCGCCAGCAGCTTGACGGTCAGGGGAGCCCCGGGGGTAGATACGCAGTATTTT.

In DNA, the CDR3 is TGTGCCAGCAGCGGAACAGGGGGCCCGGACGGCACTACAGATACGCAGTATTTT. Amino acids: CASSGTGGPDGTTDTQYF. The chain is built from TRBV5-6 and TRBJ2-3; 9 nucleotides align to TRBD1. The ends lost 4 bases at V and 3 bases at J; junction bases unmatched: 15. CDR1 SGHDT and CDR2 YYEEEE come from the germline V gene. The CDR3 runs 18 residues.

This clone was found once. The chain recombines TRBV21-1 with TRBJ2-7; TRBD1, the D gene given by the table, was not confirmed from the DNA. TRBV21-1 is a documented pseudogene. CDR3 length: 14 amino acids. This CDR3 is CASSKAGYRDEQYF. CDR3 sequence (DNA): TGTGCCAGCAGCAAAGCGGGGTACAGGGACGAGCAGTACTTC.

The CDR3 reads CASSQQTPRDTQYF. CDR3 nucleotides: TGCGCCAGCAGCCAACAAACCCCCCGAGATACGCAGTATTTT. V is TRBV4-3 and J is TRBJ2-3; D ambiguous. Trimming left V 2 bases short and J 5 bases short, with 11 bases between. The CDR3 is made up of 14 amino acids. In germline, CDR1 is LGHNA, CDR2 YSLEER.